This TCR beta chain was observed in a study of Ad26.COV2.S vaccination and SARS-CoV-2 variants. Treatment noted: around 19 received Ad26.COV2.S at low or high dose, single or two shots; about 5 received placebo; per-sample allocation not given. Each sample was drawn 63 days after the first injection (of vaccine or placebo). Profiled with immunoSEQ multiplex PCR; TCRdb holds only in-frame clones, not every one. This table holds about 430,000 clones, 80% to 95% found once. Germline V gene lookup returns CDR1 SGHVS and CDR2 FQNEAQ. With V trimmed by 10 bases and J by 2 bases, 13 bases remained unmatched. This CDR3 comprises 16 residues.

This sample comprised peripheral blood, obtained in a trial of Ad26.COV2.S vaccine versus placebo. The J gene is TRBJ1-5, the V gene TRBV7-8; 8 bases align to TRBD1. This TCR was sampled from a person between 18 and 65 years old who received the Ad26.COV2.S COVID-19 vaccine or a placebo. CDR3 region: CATTAQGAEGNQPQHF. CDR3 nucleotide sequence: TGTGCCACCACGGCTCAGGGGGCAGAAGGCAATCAGCCCCAGCATTTT.